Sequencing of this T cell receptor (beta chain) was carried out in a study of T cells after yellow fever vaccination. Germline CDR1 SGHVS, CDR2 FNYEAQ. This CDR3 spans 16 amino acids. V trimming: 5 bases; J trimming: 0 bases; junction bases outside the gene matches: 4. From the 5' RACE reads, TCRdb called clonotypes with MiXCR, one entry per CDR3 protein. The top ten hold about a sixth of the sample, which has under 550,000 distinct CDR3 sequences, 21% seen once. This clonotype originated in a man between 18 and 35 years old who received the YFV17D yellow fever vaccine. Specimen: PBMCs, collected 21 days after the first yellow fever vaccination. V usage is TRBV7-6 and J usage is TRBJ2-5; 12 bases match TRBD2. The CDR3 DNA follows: TGTGCCAGCAGCCTAGGACTAGCGGGGTACCAAGAGACCCAGTACTTC. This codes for CASSLGLAGYQETQYF. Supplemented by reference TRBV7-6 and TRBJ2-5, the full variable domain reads GAGVSQSPRYKVTKRGQDVALRCDPISGHVSLYWYRQALGQGPEFLTYFNYEAQQDKSGLPNDRFSAERPEGSISTLTIQRTEQRDSAMYRCASSLGLAGYQETQYFGPGTRLLVL.